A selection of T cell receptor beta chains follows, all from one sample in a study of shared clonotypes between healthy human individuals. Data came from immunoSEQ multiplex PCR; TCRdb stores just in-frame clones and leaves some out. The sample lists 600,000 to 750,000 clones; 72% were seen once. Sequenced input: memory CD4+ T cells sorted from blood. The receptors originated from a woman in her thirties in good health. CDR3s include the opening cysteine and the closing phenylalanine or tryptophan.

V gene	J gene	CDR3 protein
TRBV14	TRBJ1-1	CASSQDLINTEAFF
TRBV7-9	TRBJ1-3	CASSQDRASGNTIYF
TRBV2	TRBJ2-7	CAAGSMSYEQYF
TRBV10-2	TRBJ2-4	CASSEFMGVAKNIQYF
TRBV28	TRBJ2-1	CASSLAGAVPSYNEQFF
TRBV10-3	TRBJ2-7	CAISDPGLGYEQYF
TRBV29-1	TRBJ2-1	CSVVGGGGAYNEQFF
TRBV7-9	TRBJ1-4	CASGRGQTNEKLFF
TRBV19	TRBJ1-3	CASSRTRGTNSGNTIYF
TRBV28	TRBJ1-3	CASRDTVGQGSGNTIYF
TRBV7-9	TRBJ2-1	CASSLGFGGNEQFF
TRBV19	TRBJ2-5	CASSQTITRGYIRETQYF
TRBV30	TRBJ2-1	CASPGTSGRNEQFF
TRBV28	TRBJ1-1	CASSFPGWRGNTEAFF
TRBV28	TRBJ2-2	CASRDRGTGSTGELFF
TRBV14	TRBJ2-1	CASSQRSLQGAEQFF
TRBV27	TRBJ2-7	CASSKVTGGSYEQYF
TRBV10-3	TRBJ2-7	CAISDLLSGKGYEQYF
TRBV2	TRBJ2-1	CASNDRGQSIAENNEQFF
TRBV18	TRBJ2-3	CASSGGQVTDTQYF
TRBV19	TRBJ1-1	CASSTGTAYQSEAFF
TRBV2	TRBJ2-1	CASSEIDRWEQFF
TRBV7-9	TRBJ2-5	CASSLREGGKTQYF
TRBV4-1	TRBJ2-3	CASSQGWGSSESTDTQYF